This T cell receptor beta chain stems from a study of radiotherapy plus CTLA-4 blockade in lung cancer. TCRdb keeps only in-frame clones here, not all; method: immunoSEQ multiplex PCR. The data hold 85,000 to 90,000 clones, with around 90% observed a single time. The sequencing used peripheral blood, collected from a patient treated with radiotherapy plus ipilimumab. The sequence was collected from a human donor with non-small cell lung cancer that progressed on radiotherapy plus ipilimumab.

The CDR3 DNA follows: TGTGCCAGCAGCCGGATGAGGGGCGACAGGGCGAACACCGGGGAGCTGTTTTTT. Translating gives CASSRMRGDRANTGELFF. The V call is TRBV4-2, the J call TRBJ2-2; 7 positions match TRBD1. Germline lookup yields CDR1 LGHNA and CDR2 YNFKEQ. The CDR3 loop spans 18 amino acids. V shed 4 bases, J shed 0 bases, and the junction held 11 bases outside the gene matches.